A selection of T cell receptor beta chains follows, all from one sample in a study of T-cell reconstitution after alpha-beta-depleted transplantation in children. Each CDR3 protein is one row after TCRdb ran MiXCR on the PCR reads. The table has about 130,000 distinct CDR3 sequences, approximately 8.7% seen once. The sample in question was PBMCs, mostly from graft donor cells, obtained 180 days after TCRalphabeta/CD19-depleted stem cell transplant. These receptors were obtained from a girl under two years old who had a stem cell transplant for combined immunodeficiency, so the T cells may come from the graft donor. The CDR3 runs from the conserved cysteine through the conserved F or W. The order of the fields is clone size, D gene, V gene, CDR3 length, J gene, CDR3 DNA, CDR3 protein. The D gene is left open where the match is weak. Size is stated for part of the rows, as once, few or many counts, or as a class when the clone is expanded.

NA	NA	TRBV12-3/TRBV12-4	15	TRBJ2-1	TGTGCCAGCAGTTTAGTCGGGGGGCCTTACAATGAGCAGTTCTTC	CASSLVGGPYNEQFF
few	NA	TRBV29-1	14	TRBJ1-2	TGCAGCGTCGCCCCCCCCAACAGGGCGCGGGGCTACACCTTC	CSVAPPNRARGYTF
NA	NA	TRBV5-1	16	TRBJ2-7	TGCGCCAGCAGCTTGGCCGGGTCAGGGGACACCTACGAGCAGTACTTC	CASSLAGSGDTYEQYF
few	NA	TRBV12-3/TRBV12-4	13	TRBJ1-5	TGTGCCAGCAGCCGACAGTACAATCAGCCCCAGCATTTT	CASSRQYNQPQHF
few	TRBD2	TRBV12-3/TRBV12-4	15	TRBJ2-1	TGTGCCAGCAGTTTGAATAGCGGGCCCTACAATGAGCAGTTCTTC	CASSLNSGPYNEQFF
NA	NA	TRBV19	15	TRBJ1-4	TGTTCCAGTAGTTTCACACAGGGCTTTGATGAAAAACTGTTTTTT	CSSSFTQGFDEKLFF
few	NA	TRBV28	12	TRBJ2-1	TGTGCCAGCAGTCGGGACCGCGTTGCGCAGTTCTTC	CASSRDRVAQFF
once	TRBD2	TRBV5-1	15	TRBJ2-7	TGCGCCAGCAGCTGGAGCGGGAGTTTCCCCTACGGGCAGTACTTC	CASSWSGSFPYGQYF
many	NA	TRBV5-1	15	TRBJ1-5	TGCGCCAGCAGTGAATCGGGGGATAGCAATCAGCCCCAGCATTTT	CASSESGDSNQPQHF
NA	NA	TRBV25-1	14	TRBJ2-4	TGTGCCAGCAGTCCCAGGGGAGACAAAAACAGTCAGTACTTC	CASSPRGDKNSQYF
few	NA	TRBV11-2	18	TRBJ2-3	TGTGCCAGCAGCTTAGAGGACCTCTGGGACCGAATGGGAGATACGCAGTATTTT	CASSLEDLWDRMGDTQYF
few	TRBD1	TRBV20-1	15	TRBJ1-6	TGCAGTGCTAGAGATCTCCAGGGGGCGAATTCACCCCTCCACTTT	CSARDLQGANSPLHF
many	TRBD2	TRBV18	15	TRBJ2-1	TGTGCCAGCTCACCAGCTAGCGGGAGGTACAATGAGCAGTTCTTC	CASSPASGRYNEQFF
NA	NA	TRBV5-6	13	TRBJ2-5	TGTGCCAGCAGCTTACCCAGGGAAGAGACCCAGTACTTC	CASSLPREETQYF
NA	NA	TRBV14	15	TRBJ2-3	TGTGCCAGCAGCCAAGTCACCCCTGTAACAGATACGCAGTATTTT	CASSQVTPVTDTQYF
NA	TRBD1	TRBV5-5	15	TRBJ2-1	TGTGCCAGCAGCTACCGGGACAGGGATAGGGGTGAGCAGTTCTTC	CASSYRDRDRGEQFF
few	NA	TRBV12-3/TRBV12-4	13	TRBJ2-2	TGTGCCAGCAGGCGTACAGGCGCCGGGGAGCTGTTTTTT	CASRRTGAGELFF
NA	TRBD2	TRBV5-1	16	TRBJ2-1	TGCGCCAGCAGCTCCGGGACTAGCGGGGAAAAAAATGAGCAGTTCTTC	CASSSGTSGEKNEQFF
few	TRBD1	TRBV29-1	13	TRBJ1-4	TGCAGCGTTGGGGGACAGGGAGGCGAAAAACTGTTTTTT	CSVGGQGGEKLFF
few	NA	TRBV20-1	17	TRBJ1-6	TGCAGTGCTAGCAACCTACCGGGACTGAGAACCAATTCACCCCTCCACTTT	CSASNLPGLRTNSPLHF
few	TRBD1	TRBV5-1	17	TRBJ2-6	TGCGCCAGCAGAGACGGGGGACAGGTCTCTGGGGCCAACGTCCTGACTTTC	CASRDGGQVSGANVLTF
NA	TRBD2	TRBV5-1	15	TRBJ2-7	TGCGCCAGCAGCTTCGATAGCGGGGGGGACTACGAGCAGTACTTC	CASSFDSGGDYEQYF
NA	NA	TRBV5-1	14	TRBJ2-7	TGCGCCAGCAGCTTGAGGGGGAGAGGCTACGAGCAGTACTTC	CASSLRGRGYEQYF
many	NA	TRBV5-1	16	TRBJ2-2	TGCGCCAGCAGCTTGAGTAAAGTGATTAACACCGGGGAGCTGTTTTTT	CASSLSKVINTGELFF
many	NA	TRBV7-6	15	TRBJ1-1	TGTGCCAGCAGCTTAGAGGGGTGGGAGAACACTGAAGCTTTCTTT	CASSLEGWENTEAFF
many	NA	TRBV12-3/TRBV12-4	17	TRBJ2-3	TGTGCCAGCAGTCCCTTTCAAGCGGAGAGGGGCACAGATACGCAGTATTTT	CASSPFQAERGTDTQYF
NA	NA	TRBV2	13	TRBJ1-5	TGTGCCAGCCAAACCCGGGAGAATCAGCCCCAGCATTTT	CASQTRENQPQHF
many	TRBD1	TRBV19	14	TRBJ2-5	TGTGCCAGTAGTTCTGACAGGGTCCAAGAGACCCAGTACTTC	CASSSDRVQETQYF
NA	NA	TRBV20-1	15	TRBJ1-4	TGCAGTGCCCCACTGCCCCGGAGCGGAAATGAAAAACTGTTTTTT	CSAPLPRSGNEKLFF
many	TRBD2	TRBV7-2	18	TRBJ2-1	TGTGCCAGCAGCTTAGGGCCCTCTACTAGCGGATTCTACAATGAGCAGTTCTTC	CASSLGPSTSGFYNEQFF
NA	TRBD2	TRBV5-1	15	TRBJ2-1	TGCGCCAGCAGCTTGGTCCCCGGGGGGAGGAATGAGCAGTTCTTC	CASSLVPGGRNEQFF
NA	NA	TRBV20-1	12	TRBJ2-7	TGCAGTGCTAGCCCTGGGTCCTACGAGCAGTACTTC	CSASPGSYEQYF
NA	NA	TRBV20-1	12	TRBJ2-7	TGCAGTGCTAGAAACAGTCCCTGGGAGCAGTACTTC	CSARNSPWEQYF
NA	NA	TRBV2	13	TRBJ1-1	TGTCCCAGCAGAGTCAGGGTTGACACTGAAGCTTTCTTT	CPSRVRVDTEAFF
NA	NA	TRBV20-1	16	TRBJ2-3	TGCAGTGCTAGAGAAGGGGGTCCGGGAAGACCAGATACGCAGTATTTT	CSAREGGPGRPDTQYF
NA	NA	TRBV11-2	14	TRBJ2-7	TGTGCCAGCAGCTTAGATCTGGACACCTACGAGCAGTACTTC	CASSLDLDTYEQYF
many	NA	TRBV5-1	12	TRBJ2-1	TGCGCCAGCAGCTTTTCCCTCAATGAGCAGTTCTTC	CASSFSLNEQFF
NA	NA	TRBV20-1	12	TRBJ2-7	TGCAGTGCTAGATTCCCTATGGCGGGGCAGTACTTC	CSARFPMAGQYF
NA	TRBD2	TRBV5-1	14	TRBJ2-1	TGCGCCACCCGGACGGGGGGCTCCTACAATGAGCAGTTCTTC	CATRTGGSYNEQFF
NA	NA	TRBV12-3/TRBV12-4	13	TRBJ2-5	TGTGCCAGCAGTTCACACCTCCAAGAGACCCAGTACTTC	CASSSHLQETQYF
NA	NA	TRBV15	12	TRBJ2-7	TGTGCCACCTCCGACGAAGCCTACGAGCAGTACTTC	CATSDEAYEQYF
once	TRBD1	TRBV6-2/TRBV6-3	17	TRBJ1-5	TGTGCCAGCAGTTACAGCTACAGGGGATTGAGGAATCAGCCCCAGCATTTT	CASSYSYRGLRNQPQHF
NA	NA	TRBV27	14	TRBJ2-4	TGTGCCAGCAGTTACGGGACCGAAGGGAACATTCAGTACTTC	CASSYGTEGNIQYF
few	NA	TRBV20-1	14	TRBJ2-5	TGCAGTGCCGACAGCAGGGGATACCAAGAGACCCAGTACTTC	CSADSRGYQETQYF
few	NA	TRBV6-1	13	TRBJ2-5	TGTGCCAGCACCCCGGGACACAGGGAGACCCAGTACTTC	CASTPGHRETQYF
NA	NA	TRBV6-2/TRBV6-3	20	TRBJ2-4	TGTGCCAGCAGTTACATGGGGGGAGACAGGGTTAAACTAGCCAAAAACATTCAGTACTTC	CASSYMGGDRVKLAKNIQYF
many	NA	TRBV4-3	14	TRBJ2-7	TGCGCCAGCAGCCAAGATGGCAGCTCCTACGAGCAGTACTTC	CASSQDGSSYEQYF
NA	NA	TRBV20-1	14	TRBJ2-1	TGCAGTGCTAGACCCCCAGGGGCCGGTAATGAGCAGTTCTTC	CSARPPGAGNEQFF
many	NA	TRBV5-4	15	TRBJ2-2	TGTGCCAGCAGCCCGGGACACTCGAACACCGGGGAGCTGTTTTTT	CASSPGHSNTGELFF
few	NA	TRBV7-2	15	TRBJ2-7	TGTGCCAGCAGCTCAAAGGGGGGCAATGCCTACGAGCAGTACTTC	CASSSKGGNAYEQYF
NA	NA	TRBV15	14	TRBJ1-3	TGTGCCACCAGCAGAGATCTGCGGGGAAACACCATATATTTT	CATSRDLRGNTIYF
few	TRBD1	TRBV20-1	14	TRBJ2-7	TGCAGTGCTAGCCGGACAGGATTAACCTACGAGCAGTACTTC	CSASRTGLTYEQYF
NA	TRBD2	TRBV6-6	13	TRBJ2-1	TGTGCCAGCAGTGGGAGGGTCGTCAATGAGCAGTTCTTC	CASSGRVVNEQFF
few	NA	TRBV18	12	TRBJ2-7	TGTGCCAGCTCCCCAGGGGCGGCCGAGCAGTACTTC	CASSPGAAEQYF
few	NA	TRBV7-2	15	TRBJ1-1	TGTGCCAGCAGCTTAGACGGACAGAGGAACACTGAAGCTTTCTTT	CASSLDGQRNTEAFF
few	NA	TRBV20-1	14	TRBJ1-4	TGCAGTGCTAGAGTGAGGGTAACTAATGAAAAACTGTTTTTT	CSARVRVTNEKLFF
few	TRBD2	TRBV20-1	15	TRBJ2-5	TGCAGTGCTACACCGGGACTAGCGGGATATGAGACCCAGTACTTC	CSATPGLAGYETQYF
NA	NA	TRBV7-2	12	TRBJ2-3	TGTGCCAGCAGCTTAGGGGGCGGAGCGCAGTATTTT	CASSLGGGAQYF
NA	NA	TRBV29-1	15	TRBJ2-7	TGCAGCGTTGAAGATCGGCTAGTTTTAGGATTCGAGCAGTACTTC	CSVEDRLVLGFEQYF
few	NA	TRBV5-1	15	TRBJ1-3	TGCGCCAGCAGCTTGGACAGGAACTCTGGAAACACCATATATTTT	CASSLDRNSGNTIYF